Each of the 10 T cell receptor beta chains below was sequenced from the same sample in a study of CD8 T cells in Susac syndrome. With random hexamers, reverse transcription was performed on about 0.5 to 1 ug of RNA. Using its own MiXCR run on the immunoSEQ multiplex PCR reads, TCRdb lists one record per CDR3 protein. This sample carries about 120,000 distinct CDR3 sequences, 85% to 95% of them seen once, and the ten largest clones take under 0.095%. Sequencing was performed on CD4+ T cells from PBMCs. These receptors all stem from a human donor with multiple sclerosis.

Note on this clonotype: A read error may account for a junction end that differs from germline. The chain uses TRBV2 and TRBJ1-2; 7 nucleotides align to TRBD1. The CDR3 loop spans 13 amino acids. Germline CDR1 is SNHLY and CDR2 is FYNNEI. DNA for the CDR3: TGTGCCGGCAGAGGACAGGCCAACTATGGCTACACCTTC. It specifies CAGRGQANYGYTF. The full variable domain, completed using reference TRBV2 and TRBJ1-2, is EPEVTQTPSHQVTQMGQEVILRCVPISNHLYFYWYRQILGQKVEFLVSFYNNEISEKSEIFDDQFSVERPDGSNFTLKIRSTKLEDSAMYFCAGRGQANYGYTFGSGTRLTVV.

V gene TRBV5-6 combines with J gene TRBJ2-1; D possibly matches TRBD1 or TRBD2 (5 bases each). Germline V gives CDR1 SGHDT, CDR2 YYEEEE. The CDR3 length is 11 residues. V lost 4 bases and J lost 15, with 14 bases in between. CDR3 sequence (DNA): TGTGCCAGCAGCCGCCGGGACCGAAGGTTCTTC. Translation gives CASSRRDRRFF.

This clonotype was seen a single time. This chain connects TRBV29-1 to TRBJ2-3, with 7 bases identical to TRBD1. Germline V gene sequence: CDR1 SQVTM, CDR2 ANQGSEA. The ends lost 6 bases at V and 0 bases at J; junction bases unmatched: 6. This CDR3 is built from 14 residues. CDR3 bases: TGCAGCGTGGACAGGACCTCTAGCACAGATACGCAGTATTTT. This encodes CSVDRTSSTDTQYF.

This clonotype was observed a few times. The chain carries TRBV19 and TRBJ1-2; D is ambiguous. The V gene's germline CDR1 is LNHDA and CDR2 SQIVND (reference sequence). Trimming removed 4 bases at V and 5 bases at J, with 5 bases between. CDR3 size: 11 residues. The CDR3 bases are TGTGCCAGTAGTAGAGGGTATGGCTACACCTTC. It encodes CASSRGYGYTF.

J is TRBJ1-2 and V is TRBV15, with a tentative D call TRBD1 (6 bases). The CDR3 extends over 15 amino acids. The germline CDR1 and CDR2 sequences are LNHNV and YYDKDF (reference sequence). The V end lost 0 bases, the J end lost 4 bases, and 12 bases lay between the germline ends. CDR3 loop: CATSRDQGRIYGYTF. For the CDR3, the DNA is TGTGCCACCAGCAGAGATCAGGGGAGGATCTATGGCTACACCTTC.

The V and J genes are TRBV4-1 and TRBJ2-3, with D unresolved. The CDR3 consists of 14 residues. CDR1 is MGHRA and CDR2 is YSYEKL in the germline V gene. Deletions cut 4 bases from V and 4 bases from J, with 12 bases between. The CDR3 loop is CASSLTRMPDTQYF. The CDR3 DNA sequence: TGCGCCAGCAGCCTTACGCGCATGCCAGATACGCAGTATTTT.

This clonotype was recorded once. This chain uses TRBV30 with TRBJ2-3, with D perhaps assigned TRBD1 or TRBD2 (5 bases each). V was cut by 2 bases and J by 9 bases, with 15 bases left in between. CDR1 GTSNPN and CDR2 SVGIG come from the germline V gene (reference sequence). The CDR3 consists of 13 residues. In DNA, the CDR3 is TGTGCCTGGAGTAGGGACGGATGGGGGACGCAGTATTTT. It translates to CAWSRDGWGTQYF. The whole variable domain, remainder taken from reference TRBV30 and TRBJ2-3, is SQTIHQWPATLVQPVGSPLSLECTVEGTSNPNLYWYRQAAGRGLQLLFYSVGIGQISSEVPQNLSASRPQDRQFILSSKKLLLSDSGFYLCAWSRDGWGTQYFGPGTRLTVL.

Written as DNA, the CDR3 is TGTGCCACCACGGACAGAAATTTCTATGGCTACACCTTC. It is translated as CATTDRNFYGYTF. The V and J genes are TRBV19 and TRBJ1-2; a possible D gene is TRBD1 (6 bases). The CDR3 covers 13 residues. Per germline, CDR1 LNHDA and CDR2 SQIVND (reference sequence). V lost 10 bases and J lost 4, with 16 bases in between.

This chain connects TRBV20-1 to TRBJ1-5; D call uncertain. The CDR3 extends over 13 amino acids. V gave up 2 bases and J gave up 0 bases, with 5 bases separating them. Germline V lookup: CDR1 DFQATT, CDR2 SNEGSKA (reference sequence). CDR3 nucleotides: TGCAGTGCTAGACCAGATAGCAATCAGCCCCAGCATTTT. Residues: CSARPDSNQPQHF.

This clonotype came up once. The chain is built from TRBV5-1 and TRBJ2-2; TRBD1 is a possible D gene (6 bases). Trimming removed 1 base at V and 5 bases at J, with 15 bases between. Germline-derived CDR1 and CDR2 are SGHRS and YFSETQ. The CDR3 length is 16 residues. CDR3 protein: CASSLSGQGSTGELFF. CDR3 DNA: TGCGCCAGCAGCTTGTCGGGACAAGGCTCGACCGGGGAGCTGTTTTTT.